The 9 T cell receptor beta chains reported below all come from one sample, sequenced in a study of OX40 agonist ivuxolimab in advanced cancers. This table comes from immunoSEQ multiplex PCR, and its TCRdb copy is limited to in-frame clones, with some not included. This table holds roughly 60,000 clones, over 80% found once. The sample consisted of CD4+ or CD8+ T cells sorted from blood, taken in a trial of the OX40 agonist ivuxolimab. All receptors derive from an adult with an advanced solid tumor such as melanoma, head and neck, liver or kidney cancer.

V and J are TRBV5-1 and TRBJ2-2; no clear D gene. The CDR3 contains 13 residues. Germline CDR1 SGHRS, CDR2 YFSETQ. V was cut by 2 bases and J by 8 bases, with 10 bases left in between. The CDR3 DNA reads TGCGCCAGCAGCTTTGACGCGCCTGGGGAGCTGTTTTTT. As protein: CASSFDAPGELFF.

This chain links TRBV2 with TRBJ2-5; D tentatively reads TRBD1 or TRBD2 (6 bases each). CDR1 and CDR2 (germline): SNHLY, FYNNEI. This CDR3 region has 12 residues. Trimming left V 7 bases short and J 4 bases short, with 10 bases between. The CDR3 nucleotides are TGTGCCAGCAAGGGGGGAGGAGAGACCCAGTACTTC. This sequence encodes CASKGGGETQYF. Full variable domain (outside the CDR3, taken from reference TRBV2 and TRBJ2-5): EPEVTQTPSHQVTQMGQEVILRCVPISNHLYFYWYRQILGQKVEFLVSFYNNEISEKSEIFDDQFSVERPDGSNFTLKIRSTKLEDSAMYFCASKGGGETQYFGPGTRLLVL.

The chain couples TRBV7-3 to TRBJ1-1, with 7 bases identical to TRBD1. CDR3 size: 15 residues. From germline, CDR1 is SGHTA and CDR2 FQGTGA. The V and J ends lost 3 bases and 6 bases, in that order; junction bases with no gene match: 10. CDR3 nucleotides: TGTGCCAGCAGCTTTGCCCTGACAGGGCAACCTGAAGCTTTCTTT. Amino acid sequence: CASSFALTGQPEAFF.

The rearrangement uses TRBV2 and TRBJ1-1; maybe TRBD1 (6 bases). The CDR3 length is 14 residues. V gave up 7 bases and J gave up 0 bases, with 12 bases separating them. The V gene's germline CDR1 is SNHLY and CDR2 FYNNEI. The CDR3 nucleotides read TGTGCCAGCATCCTACAGGGCTTGAACACTGAAGCTTTCTTT. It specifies CASILQGLNTEAFF.

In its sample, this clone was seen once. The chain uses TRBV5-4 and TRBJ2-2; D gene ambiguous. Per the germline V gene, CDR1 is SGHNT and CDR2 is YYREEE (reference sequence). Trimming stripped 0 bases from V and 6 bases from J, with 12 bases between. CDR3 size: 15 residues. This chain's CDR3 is CASSLEIRAAGELFF. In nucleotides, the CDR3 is TGTGCCAGCAGCTTGGAAATCCGGGCAGCCGGGGAGCTGTTTTTT.

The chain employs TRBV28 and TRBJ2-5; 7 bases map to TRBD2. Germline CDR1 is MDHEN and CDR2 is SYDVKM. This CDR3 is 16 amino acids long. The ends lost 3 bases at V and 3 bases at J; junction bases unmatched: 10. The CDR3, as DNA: TGTGCCAGCAGTTTGGGGGAGGGAGTGAGCGAAGAGACCCAGTACTTC. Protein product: CASSLGEGVSEETQYF.

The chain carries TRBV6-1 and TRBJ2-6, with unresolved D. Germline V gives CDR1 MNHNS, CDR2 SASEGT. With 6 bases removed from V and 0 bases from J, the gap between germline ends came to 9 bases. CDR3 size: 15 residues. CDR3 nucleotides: TGTGCCAGCAGCGATAAAATCTCTGGGGCCAACGTCCTGACTTTC. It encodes CASSDKISGANVLTF.

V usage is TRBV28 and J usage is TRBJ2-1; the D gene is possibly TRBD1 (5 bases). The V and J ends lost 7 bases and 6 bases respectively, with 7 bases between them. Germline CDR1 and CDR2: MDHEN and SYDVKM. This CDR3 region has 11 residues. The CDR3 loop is CASTRANEQFF. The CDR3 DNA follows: TGTGCCAGCACCAGGGCCAATGAGCAGTTCTTC.

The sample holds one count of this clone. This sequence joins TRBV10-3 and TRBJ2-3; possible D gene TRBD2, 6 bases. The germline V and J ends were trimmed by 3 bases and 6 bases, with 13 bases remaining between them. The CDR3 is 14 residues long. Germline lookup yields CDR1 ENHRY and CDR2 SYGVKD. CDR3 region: CAISELLATDTQYF. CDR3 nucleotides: TGTGCCATCAGTGAATTGCTAGCGACGGATACGCAGTATTTT.